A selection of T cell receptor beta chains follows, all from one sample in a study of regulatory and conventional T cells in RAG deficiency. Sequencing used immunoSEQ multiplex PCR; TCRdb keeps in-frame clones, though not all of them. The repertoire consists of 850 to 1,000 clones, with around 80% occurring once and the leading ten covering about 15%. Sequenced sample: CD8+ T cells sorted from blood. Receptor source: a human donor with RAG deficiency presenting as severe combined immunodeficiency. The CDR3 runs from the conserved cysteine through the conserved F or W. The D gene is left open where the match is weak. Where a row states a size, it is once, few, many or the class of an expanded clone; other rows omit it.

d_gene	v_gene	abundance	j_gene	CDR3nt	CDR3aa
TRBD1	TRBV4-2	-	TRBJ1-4	TGTGCCAGCAGCCCCGACAGGGGGCACGAAAAACTGTTTTTT	CASSPDRGHEKLFF
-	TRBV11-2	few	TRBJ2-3	TGTGCCAGCAGCTTACTTGGGAACACAGATACGCAGTATTTT	CASSLLGNTDTQYF
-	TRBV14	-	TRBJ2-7	TGTGCCAGCAGCCAAGGCTCAGGGTTGTACGAGCAGTACTTC	CASSQGSGLYEQYF
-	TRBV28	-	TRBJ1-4	TGTGCCAGCAGTTTAGTACCCCAGGGACGCCCAAATGAAAAACTGTTTTTT	CASSLVPQGRPNEKLFF
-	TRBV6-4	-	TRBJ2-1	TGTGCCAGCAGTGACGGGGTGATTGAGCAGTTCTTC	CASSDGVIEQFF
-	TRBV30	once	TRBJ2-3	TGTGCCTGGACAGGGGGCACAGATACGCAGTATTTT	CAWTGGTDTQYF
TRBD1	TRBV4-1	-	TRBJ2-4	TGCGCCAGCAGCCAAGTCTTGACAGGGGCCAAAAACATTCAGTACTTC	CASSQVLTGAKNIQYF
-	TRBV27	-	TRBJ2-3	TGTGCCAGCAGTTTAAATTCTCGGGGGCCTACTAGCACAGATACGCAGTATTTT	CASSLNSRGPTSTDTQYF
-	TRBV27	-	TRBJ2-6	TGTGCCAGCAGTTTCTCTGGGGCCAACGTCCTGACTTTC	CASSFSGANVLTF
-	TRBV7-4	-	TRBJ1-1	TGTGCCAGCAGCTCCGGGACTTACCTGAACACTGAAGCTTTCTTT	CASSSGTYLNTEAFF
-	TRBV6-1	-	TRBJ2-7	TGTGCCAGCACCCGGGGGATAAACTACGAGCAGTACTTC	CASTRGINYEQYF
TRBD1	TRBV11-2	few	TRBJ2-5	TGTGCCAGCAGCGGGGACAGGGGACGCGGGGAGACCCAGTACTTC	CASSGDRGRGETQYF
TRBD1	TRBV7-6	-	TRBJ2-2	TGTGCCAGCAGCGCGTCACAGGGGGCGGCCGGGGAGCTGTTTTTT	CASSASQGAAGELFF
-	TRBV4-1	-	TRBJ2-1	TGCGCCAGCAGCCAAGTTTCGGGCCCTTTCTACAATGAGCAGTTCTTC	CASSQVSGPFYNEQFF
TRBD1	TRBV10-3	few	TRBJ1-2	TGTGCCATCAGTGTTCGCAGGGGGCTAGAAGGTTTCGGACGAACTTATGGCTACACCTTC	CAISVRRGLEGFGRTYGYTF
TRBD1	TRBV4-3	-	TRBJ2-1	TGCGCCAGCAGCCAAGATCAGGGGGTCTACAATGAGCAGTTCTTC	CASSQDQGVYNEQFF
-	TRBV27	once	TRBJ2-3	TGTGCCAGCAGTTTACCAGATATCACAGATACGCAGTATTTT	CASSLPDITDTQYF
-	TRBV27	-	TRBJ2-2	TGTGCCAGCAGGAAAGGGAGATGGACCGGGGAGCTGTTTTTT	CASRKGRWTGELFF
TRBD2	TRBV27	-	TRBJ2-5	TGTGCCAGCAGTCCACGACTAGCGGGAGAGGAGGAGACCCAGTACTTC	CASSPRLAGEEETQYF
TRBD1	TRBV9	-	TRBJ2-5	TGTGCCAGCAGCCTCGACAGGGAAGAGACCCAGTACTTC	CASSLDREETQYF
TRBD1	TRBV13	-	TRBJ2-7	TGTGCCAGCAGCTTACCGACAGGGGGCGCATACGAGCAGTACTTC	CASSLPTGGAYEQYF
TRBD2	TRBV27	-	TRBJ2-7	TGTGCCAGCAGTTTATTCGTGGCTAGCGGGAGTTACGAGCAGTACTTC	CASSLFVASGSYEQYF
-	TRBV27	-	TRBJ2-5	TGTGCCAGCAGTTTCGGGATAGCGGAAGAGACCCAGTACTTC	CASSFGIAEETQYF
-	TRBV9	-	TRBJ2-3	TGTGCCAGCAGCGTACCGCAAGTACAGGTCATAACTAGCACAGATACGCAGTATTTT	CASSVPQVQVITSTDTQYF
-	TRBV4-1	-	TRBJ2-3	TGCGCCAGCAGCCAAGAGGCCGCAGATACGCAGTATTTT	CASSQEAADTQYF
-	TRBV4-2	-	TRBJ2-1	TGTGCCAGCAACAACTACAACGGTGAGCAGTTCTTC	CASNNYNGEQFF
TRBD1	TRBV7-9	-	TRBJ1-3	TGTGCCAGCAGCCCCACCCAGGGGGCTTTTGGAAACACCATATATTTT	CASSPTQGAFGNTIYF
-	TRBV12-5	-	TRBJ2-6	TGTGCTAGTGGTTTGGGACAATCTGGGGCCAACGTCCTGACTTTC	CASGLGQSGANVLTF
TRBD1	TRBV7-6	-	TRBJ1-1	TGTGCCAGCAGCTTAGACAGGGGGAACACTGAAGCTTTCTTT	CASSLDRGNTEAFF
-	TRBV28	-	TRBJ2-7	TGTGCCAGCAGCCATTTGAGTCCGGGGGAAGGATCCTACGAGCAGTACTTC	CASSHLSPGEGSYEQYF
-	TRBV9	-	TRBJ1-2	TGTGCCAGCAACCCAGGGATCGGCTATGGCTACACCTTC	CASNPGIGYGYTF
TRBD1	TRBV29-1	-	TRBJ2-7	TGCAGCGTTGCCGGGACAGGGGATTCTCGGCAGTACTTC	CSVAGTGDSRQYF
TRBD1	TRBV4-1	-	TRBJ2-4	TGCGCCAGCAGCCAGCTAGCCCGTAGGGGGCGGGCCAAAAACATTCAGTACTTC	CASSQLARRGRAKNIQYF
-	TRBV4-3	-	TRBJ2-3	TGCGCCAGCAGCCCCCGCCGATCGGATACGCAGTATTTT	CASSPRRSDTQYF
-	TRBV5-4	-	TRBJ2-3	TGTGCCAGCAGCTCGGGGGCTACGAGTACAGATACGCAGTATTTT	CASSSGATSTDTQYF
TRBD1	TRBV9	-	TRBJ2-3	TGTGCCAGCAGTGACGGACAGGCTAGCACAGATACGCAGTATTTT	CASSDGQASTDTQYF
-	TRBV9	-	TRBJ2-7	TGTGCCAGCAGCGTAGGGGAGAGCGAGCAGTACTTC	CASSVGESEQYF
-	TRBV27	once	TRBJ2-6	TGTGCCAGCAGTGGACACTCTGGGGCCAACGTCCTGACTTTC	CASSGHSGANVLTF
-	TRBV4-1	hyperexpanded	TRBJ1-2	TGCGCCAGCAGCCAAGAAGCGGCCAGTAATTCTAATGGCTACACCTTC	CASSQEAASNSNGYTF
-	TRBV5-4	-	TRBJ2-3	TGTGCCAGCAGCGCCTCTAGCGACAGCACAGATACGCAGTATTTT	CASSASSDSTDTQYF
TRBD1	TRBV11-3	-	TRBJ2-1	TGTGCCAGCAGCGCTTCGGGACAGGGATACAATGAGCAGTTCTTC	CASSASGQGYNEQFF
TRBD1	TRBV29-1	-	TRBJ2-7	TGCAGCGTTGCAGGGGGCAGCTCCTACGAGCAGTACTTC	CSVAGGSSYEQYF
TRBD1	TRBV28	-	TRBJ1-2	TGTGCCAGCAGTTGGACAGGGTATGGCTACACCTTC	CASSWTGYGYTF
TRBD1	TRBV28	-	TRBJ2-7	TGTGCCAGCAGTTGGACAGGGGGCTCCTACGAGCAGTACTTC	CASSWTGGSYEQYF
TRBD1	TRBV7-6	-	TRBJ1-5	TGTGCCAGCAGCTTATCAGGGGGTAGTAGGGGCAATCAGCCCCAGCATTTT	CASSLSGGSRGNQPQHF
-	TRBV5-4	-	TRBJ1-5	TGTGCCAGCAGCCAAACCCTTGGGGGGGCAGGCAATCAGCCCCAGCATTTT	CASSQTLGGAGNQPQHF
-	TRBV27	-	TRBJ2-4	TGTGCCAGCAGTCCCGGACAGTCCGTGAACATTCAGTACTTC	CASSPGQSVNIQYF
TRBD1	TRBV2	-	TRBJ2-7	TGTGCCAGCAGTGACGGTCCAGGGGGCTACGAGCAGTACTTC	CASSDGPGGYEQYF
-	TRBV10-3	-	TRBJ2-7	TGTGCCATCAGTGGGAGAGATAGCTCCTACGAGCAGTACTTC	CAISGRDSSYEQYF